Listed below are T cell receptor beta chains from one sample, sequenced in a study of CD8 T cells in Susac syndrome. TCRdb itself ran the immunoSEQ multiplex PCR reads through MiXCR, one entry per CDR3 protein. Here the sample spans a few hundred thousand distinct CDR3 sequences, more than 85% being singletons. Sequenced: CD4+ T cells from PBMCs. All receptors come from a human donor with multiple sclerosis. Both conserved end residues are part of each CDR3. A D gene is named only where the DNA matches it firmly. Clone size appears in some rows only: once, few, many, or a class for an expanded clone.

DNA	CDR3	size	D	V	J
TGTGCCAGCAGCTTCATACAGAGCAGTAATTCACCCCTCCACTTT	CASSFIQSSNSPLHF	.	.	TRBV7-9	TRBJ1-6
TGTGCCAGCAGCCCCACCAGGACAGGGTCCTACAATGAGCAGTTCTTC	CASSPTRTGSYNEQFF	.	TRBD1	TRBV11-2	TRBJ2-1
TGCAGCGTAAGTGCAGGGGGCGACTACCAAGAGACCCAGTACTTC	CSVSAGGDYQETQYF	once	TRBD1	TRBV29-1	TRBJ2-5
TGCAGTGCCGCCGACCCGAACACCGGGGAGCTGTTTTTT	CSAADPNTGELFF	.	.	TRBV20-1	TRBJ2-2
TGCAGTGCTAGGGGGCAGGGGTTAGGCAATGAGCAGTTCTTC	CSARGQGLGNEQFF	.	.	TRBV20-1	TRBJ2-1
TGCAGTGCAACAACAGGGTATAGCAATCAGCCCCAGCATTTT	CSATTGYSNQPQHF	.	.	TRBV20-1	TRBJ1-5
TGTGCCAGCAGCCAAGAATTGGTCAGGTCCGAGCAGTTCTTC	CASSQELVRSEQFF	.	.	TRBV3-1	TRBJ2-1
TGCGCCAGCAGCCAAGATCTGGGGGTTGGAAATCAGCCCCAGCATTTT	CASSQDLGVGNQPQHF	once	.	TRBV4-1	TRBJ1-5
TGCAGTGCTACTCCGGGACGGGTGGGGGAGACCCAGTACTTC	CSATPGRVGETQYF	.	.	TRBV20-1	TRBJ2-5
TGTGCCACCAGTGATTCCGGGGGGGGAGAGACCCAGTACTTC	CATSDSGGGETQYF	.	TRBD2	TRBV24-1	TRBJ2-5
TGCAGCGTTGGCCAGGGCCGTGAAAAACTGTTTTTT	CSVGQGREKLFF	.	.	TRBV29-1	TRBJ1-4
TGCAGCGTAAGAGAGGGGGCCGACTATGGCTACACCTTC	CSVREGADYGYTF	.	TRBD1	TRBV29-1	TRBJ1-2
TGTGCCAGCTCTCTCGGACAGGGCAATGAAAAACTGTTTTTT	CASSLGQGNEKLFF	.	TRBD1	TRBV6-5	TRBJ1-4
TGTGCCAGCAGCATGATGACTGCGGGGGCAGGTCAGCCCCAGCATTTT	CASSMMTAGAGQPQHF	.	.	TRBV2	TRBJ1-5
TGTGCCAGCAGCCAAGGGACAGGGGGCAAAGCGGATACGCAGTATTTT	CASSQGTGGKADTQYF	.	TRBD1	TRBV4-2	TRBJ2-3
TGCAGCGTTGACCGGACAGGGGGCTTGTCTAACTATGGCTACACCTTC	CSVDRTGGLSNYGYTF	.	TRBD1	TRBV29-1	TRBJ1-2
TGTGCCAGCAGCCACGGGTCTCCTGAAGCTTTCTTT	CASSHGSPEAFF	.	.	TRBV3-1	TRBJ1-1
TGTGCCAGTAGTGGGACTGGGAGGTCTGGGGCCAACGTCCTGACTTTC	CASSGTGRSGANVLTF	.	.	TRBV19	TRBJ2-6
TGTGCCATCGGTTTGGCGGGCCCGAGCTCCTACGAGCAGTACTTC	CAIGLAGPSSYEQYF	.	.	TRBV10-3	TRBJ2-7
TGCAGCGTTGATAAGGCGGGGGGCACCGGGGAGCTGTTTTTT	CSVDKAGGTGELFF	.	TRBD2	TRBV29-1	TRBJ2-2
TGTGCCAGCAGCTCACAGGTCGAGCAGTACTTC	CASSSQVEQYF	.	.	TRBV11-2	TRBJ2-7
TGTGCCAGCAATTTGGGGACTAGCGGGGAGACCCAGTACTTC	CASNLGTSGETQYF	.	TRBD2	TRBV7-8	TRBJ2-5
TGTGCCAGCAGCTTGGTGTATAATTCACCCCTCCACTTT	CASSLVYNSPLHF	.	.	TRBV11-1	TRBJ1-6
TGTGCCAGCAGGCCCGGGACAGGGGGTTATGGCTACACCTTC	CASRPGTGGYGYTF	.	TRBD1	TRBV6-5	TRBJ1-2
TGTGCCAGCAGTTTATCACCCAGGGGGCCACAAGAGACCCAGTACTTC	CASSLSPRGPQETQYF	.	TRBD1	TRBV27	TRBJ2-5
TGTGCCAGCAGCCGCCCCGGGACAGGGCCGAATGAGCAGTTCTTC	CASSRPGTGPNEQFF	.	TRBD1	TRBV4-2	TRBJ2-1
TGTGCCAGCAGCCAAGAGATAGGGGGCAACACCGGGGAGCTGTTTTTT	CASSQEIGGNTGELFF	.	TRBD1	TRBV4-2	TRBJ2-2
TGTGCCACCAGTGATTCTAACAGAGGGAACTTGTACTTC	CATSDSNRGNLYF	.	.	TRBV24-1	TRBJ2-7
TGTGCCAGCAGCCTCATCGGACAGGGGGCGAGACAGCCCCAGCATTTT	CASSLIGQGARQPQHF	.	TRBD1	TRBV4-2	TRBJ1-5
TGCGCCAGCAGCTCGACTAGCGGATTTGGGGATGAGCAGTTCTTC	CASSSTSGFGDEQFF	.	TRBD2	TRBV5-1	TRBJ2-1
TGCAGTGCTTCAGACCCCACAGATACGCAGTATTTT	CSASDPTDTQYF	.	.	TRBV20-1	TRBJ2-3
TGTGCCAGCAGCCAAGTACCCAGTCTAAATGAAAAACTGTTTTTT	CASSQVPSLNEKLFF	.	.	TRBV3-1	TRBJ1-4
TGTGCCAGCAGCTTAGCGCTGACAGGGCCTAAAATGGAGACCCAGTACTTC	CASSLALTGPKMETQYF	once	TRBD1	TRBV7-9	TRBJ2-5
TGTGCCTGGAGGTTGGACAGGCCCTACGAGCAGTACTTC	CAWRLDRPYEQYF	.	TRBD1	TRBV30	TRBJ2-7
TGCAGTGCTAGAGAGGGGACCAATCAGCCCCAGCATTTT	CSAREGTNQPQHF	.	.	TRBV20-1	TRBJ1-5
TGTGCCTGGAGTGTAAGGGACAGACTAAATTCACCCCTCCACTTT	CAWSVRDRLNSPLHF	.	TRBD1	TRBV30	TRBJ1-6
TGTGCCAGCAGCGTCTCAAATGAGCAGTTCTTC	CASSVSNEQFF	.	.	TRBV9	TRBJ2-1
TGTGCCACCACCCCGGCTCCGGGGGGCCTGGATGAGCAGTTCTTC	CATTPAPGGLDEQFF	.	.	TRBV19	TRBJ2-1
TGCAGTGCTAGAGAACCTCGGCAGGGGGCTGGGTACGAGCAGTACTTC	CSAREPRQGAGYEQYF	.	TRBD1	TRBV20-1	TRBJ2-7
TGCAGTGTCGGGGGGCCTCAGGGCGCGTACAATGAGCAGTTCTTC	CSVGGPQGAYNEQFF	once	.	TRBV20-1	TRBJ2-1
TGTGCCAGCAGTCGTAGCCCTGAAGCTTTCTTT	CASSRSPEAFF	.	.	TRBV7-9	TRBJ1-1
TGTGCCAGCAGTGCCGTCACCGGGACAGGATTAAGCTCCTACAATGAGCAGTTCTTC	CASSAVTGTGLSSYNEQFF	.	TRBD1	TRBV28	TRBJ2-1
TGCAGTGCCCCTAGAGGCGGGGGGCAGGAGACCCAGTACTTC	CSAPRGGGQETQYF	.	TRBD2	TRBV20-1	TRBJ2-5
TGTGCCAGCACCCCCCCCGGTCCGGTCAATCAGCCCCAGCATTTT	CASTPPGPVNQPQHF	.	.	TRBV25-1	TRBJ1-5
TGTGCCACCAATTCCAGGCAGCGCTATGGCTACACCTTC	CATNSRQRYGYTF	.	.	TRBV24-1	TRBJ1-2
TGTGCCAGCAGCCGATCAGGGCATAGGACTGAAGCTTTCTTT	CASSRSGHRTEAFF	.	.	TRBV6-4	TRBJ1-1
TGTGCCAGCAGTGAAACTAATGAAAAACTGTTTTTT	CASSETNEKLFF	.	.	TRBV2	TRBJ1-4